Listed here is a single T cell receptor beta chain. Deletions cut 7 bases from V and 0 bases from J, with 13 bases between. The CDR3 extends over 14 amino acids. Germline V gives CDR1 SGHNT, CDR2 YYREEE (reference sequence). As handled by the study authors: Amplification of reference gene primers was used by the study to estimate nucleated cell counts. Profiled with immunoSEQ multiplex PCR; TCRdb holds only in-frame clones, not every one. That table is the source of V, J and clone size, and D and trimming were worked out from the DNA. This table holds roughly 93,000 clones, about 89% found once. These data come from a study of blood T cell repertoires in COVID-19. Study as a whole: From T cells, B-cell-depleted T cells, or PBMCs came the material, which was cDNA or gDNA.

The chain couples TRBV5-4 to TRBJ1-1; a weak D match, TRBD1 (5 bases). The receptor's source is a man in his forties or fifties with acute or convalescent COVID-19. The specimen sequenced was peripheral blood. The CDR3 loop reads CASGAVNMNTEAFF. The CDR3 nucleotides are TGTGCCAGCGGGGCGGTTAACATGAACACTGAAGCTTTCTTT. Variable domain in full (rest from reference TRBV5-4 and TRBJ1-1): ETGVTQSPTHLIKTRGQQVTLRCSSQSGHNTVSWYQQALGQGPQFIFQYYREEENGRGNFPPRFSGLQFPNYSSELNVNALELDDSALYLCASGAVNMNTEAFFGQGTRLTVV.